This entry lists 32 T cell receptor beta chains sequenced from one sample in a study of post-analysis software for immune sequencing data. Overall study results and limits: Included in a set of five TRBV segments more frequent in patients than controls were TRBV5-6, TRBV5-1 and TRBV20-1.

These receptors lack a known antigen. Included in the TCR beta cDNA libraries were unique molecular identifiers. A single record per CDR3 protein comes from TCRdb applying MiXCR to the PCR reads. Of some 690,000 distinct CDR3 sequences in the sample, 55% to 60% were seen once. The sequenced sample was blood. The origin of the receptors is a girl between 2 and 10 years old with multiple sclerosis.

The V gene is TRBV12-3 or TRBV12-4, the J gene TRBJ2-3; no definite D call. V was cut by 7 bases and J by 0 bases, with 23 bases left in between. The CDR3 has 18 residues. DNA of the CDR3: TGTGCCAGCACAGTGGCGCTGGCGCACCGCCGAAGCACAGATACGCAGTATTTT. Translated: CASTVALAHRRSTDTQYF.

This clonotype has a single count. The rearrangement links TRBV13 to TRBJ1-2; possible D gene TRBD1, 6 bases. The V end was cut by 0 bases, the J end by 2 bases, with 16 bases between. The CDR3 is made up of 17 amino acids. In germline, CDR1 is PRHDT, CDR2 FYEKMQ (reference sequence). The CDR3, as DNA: TGTGCCAGCAGCTTAGGCCCGGTGGGGACATTGAACTATGGCTACACCTTC. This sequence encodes CASSLGPVGTLNYGYTF.

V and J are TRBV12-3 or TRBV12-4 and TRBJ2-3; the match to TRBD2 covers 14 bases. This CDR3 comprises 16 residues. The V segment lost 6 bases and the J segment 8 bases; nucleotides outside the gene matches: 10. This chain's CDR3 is CASSRSQGTSGGTQYF. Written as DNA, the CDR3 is TGTGCCAGCAGCCGATCTCAGGGGACTAGCGGGGGTACGCAGTATTTT.

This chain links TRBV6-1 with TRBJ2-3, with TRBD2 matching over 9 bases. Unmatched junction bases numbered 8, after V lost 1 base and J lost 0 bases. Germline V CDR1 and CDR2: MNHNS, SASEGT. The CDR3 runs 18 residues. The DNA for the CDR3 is TGTGCCAGCAGTGAAGTTCTGACGAGCGGGGGGAGCACAGATACGCAGTATTTT. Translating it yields CASSEVLTSGGSTDTQYF.

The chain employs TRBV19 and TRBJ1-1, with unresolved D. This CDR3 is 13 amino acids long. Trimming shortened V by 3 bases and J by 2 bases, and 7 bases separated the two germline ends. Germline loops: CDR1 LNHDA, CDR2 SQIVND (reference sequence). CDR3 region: CASSIVRNTEAFF. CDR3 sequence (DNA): TGTGCCAGTAGTATTGTCCGTAACACTGAAGCTTTCTTT. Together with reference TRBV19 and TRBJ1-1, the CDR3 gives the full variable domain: DGGITQSPKYLFRKEGQNVTLSCEQNLNHDAMYWYRQDPGQGLRLIYYSQIVNDFQKGDIAEGYSVSREKKESFPLTVTSAQKNPTAFYLCASSIVRNTEAFFGQGTRLTVV.

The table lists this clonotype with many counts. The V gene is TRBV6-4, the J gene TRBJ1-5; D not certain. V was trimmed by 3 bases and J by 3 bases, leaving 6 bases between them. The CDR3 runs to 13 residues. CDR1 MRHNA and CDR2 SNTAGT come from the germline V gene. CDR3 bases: TGTGCCAGCAGTGAGGGGTCCAATCAGCCCCAGCATTTT. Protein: CASSEGSNQPQHF.

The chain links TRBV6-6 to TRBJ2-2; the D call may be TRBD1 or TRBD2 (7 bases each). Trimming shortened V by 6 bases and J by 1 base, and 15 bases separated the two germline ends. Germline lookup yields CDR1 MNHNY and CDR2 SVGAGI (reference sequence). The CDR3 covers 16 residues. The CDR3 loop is CASSQQGTMNTGELFF. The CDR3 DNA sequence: TGTGCCAGCAGCCAACAGGGGACTATGAACACCGGGGAGCTGTTTTTT.

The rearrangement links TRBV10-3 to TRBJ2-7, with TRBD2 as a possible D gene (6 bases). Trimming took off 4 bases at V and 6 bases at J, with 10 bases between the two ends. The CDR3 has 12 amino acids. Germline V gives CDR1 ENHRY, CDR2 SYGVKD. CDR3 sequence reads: CAISGTTCEQYF. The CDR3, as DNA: TGTGCCATCAGTGGGACTACCTGCGAGCAGTACTTC.

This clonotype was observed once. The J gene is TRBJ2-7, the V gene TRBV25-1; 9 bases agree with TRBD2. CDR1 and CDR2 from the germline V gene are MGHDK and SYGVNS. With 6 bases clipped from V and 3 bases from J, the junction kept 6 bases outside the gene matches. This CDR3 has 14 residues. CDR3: CASSPSGDNYEQYF. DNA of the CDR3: TGTGCCAGCAGCCCTAGCGGGGATAACTACGAGCAGTACTTC.

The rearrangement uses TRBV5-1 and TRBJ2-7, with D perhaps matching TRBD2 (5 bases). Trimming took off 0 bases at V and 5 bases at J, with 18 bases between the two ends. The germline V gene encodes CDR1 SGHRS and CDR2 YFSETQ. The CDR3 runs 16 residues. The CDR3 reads CASSLAGTGFPHEQYF. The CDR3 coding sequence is TGCGCCAGCAGCTTGGCGGGAACGGGATTCCCCCACGAGCAGTACTTC.

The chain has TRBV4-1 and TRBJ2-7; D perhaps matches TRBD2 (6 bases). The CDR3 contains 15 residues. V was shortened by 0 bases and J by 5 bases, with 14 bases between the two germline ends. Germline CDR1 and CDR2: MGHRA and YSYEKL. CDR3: CASSQDYGGWNEQYF. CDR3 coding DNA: TGCGCCAGCAGCCAAGATTACGGAGGGTGGAACGAGCAGTACTTC.

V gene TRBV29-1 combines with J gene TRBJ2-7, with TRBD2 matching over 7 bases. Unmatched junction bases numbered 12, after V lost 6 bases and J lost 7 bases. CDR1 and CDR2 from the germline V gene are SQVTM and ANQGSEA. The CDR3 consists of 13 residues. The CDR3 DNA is TGCAGCGTAGCGGGGAGTCCCCTGTTAGAGCAGTACTTC. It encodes CSVAGSPLLEQYF.

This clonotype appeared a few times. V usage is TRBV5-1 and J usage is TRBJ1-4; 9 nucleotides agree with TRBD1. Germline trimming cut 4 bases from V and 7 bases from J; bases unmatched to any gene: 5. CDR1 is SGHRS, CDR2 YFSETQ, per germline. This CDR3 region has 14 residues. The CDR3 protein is CASSLGQGSEKLFF. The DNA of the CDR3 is TGCGCCAGCAGCCTAGGACAGGGGAGTGAAAAACTGTTTTTT.

The CDR3 bases are TGCGCCAGCAGCTTGGGGCAGGCGTGGGGTGTGACGAACATTCAGTACTTC. It codes for CASSLGQAWGVTNIQYF. V is TRBV5-1 and J is TRBJ2-4, with D uncertain. The CDR3 has 17 residues. V lost 0 bases and J 7 bases, leaving 20 bases between the germline ends. Germline assignment: CDR1 SGHRS and CDR2 YFSETQ.

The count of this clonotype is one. The CDR3, as DNA: TGTGCCAGCAGCCAATACCGGACTAGCGGAACCTACAATGAGCAGTTCTTC. Translated, it gives CASSQYRTSGTYNEQFF. J is TRBJ2-1 and V is TRBV3-1; 10 bases are shared with TRBD2. From germline, CDR1 is LGHDT and CDR2 YNNKEL (reference sequence). CDR3 length: 17 amino acids. J gave up 2 bases and V 2 bases, and 6 bases lay outside the gene matches.

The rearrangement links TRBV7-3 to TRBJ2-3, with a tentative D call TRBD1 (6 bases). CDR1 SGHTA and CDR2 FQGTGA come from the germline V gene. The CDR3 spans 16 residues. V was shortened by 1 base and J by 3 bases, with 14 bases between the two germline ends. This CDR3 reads CASSLIGQGRTDTQYF. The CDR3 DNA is TGTGCCAGCAGCTTAATAGGGCAGGGGCGTACAGATACGCAGTATTTT. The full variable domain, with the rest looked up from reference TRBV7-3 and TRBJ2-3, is GAGVSQTPSNKVTEKGKYVELRCDPISGHTALYWYRQSLGQGPEFLIYFQGTGAADDSGLPNDRFFAVRPEGSVSTLKIQRTERGDSAVYLCASSLIGQGRTDTQYFGPGTRLTVL.

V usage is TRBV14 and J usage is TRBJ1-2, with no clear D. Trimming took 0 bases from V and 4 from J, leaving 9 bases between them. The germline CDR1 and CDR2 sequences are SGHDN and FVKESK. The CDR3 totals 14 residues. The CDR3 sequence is CASSQDTDFYGYTF. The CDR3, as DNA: TGTGCCAGCAGCCAAGATACAGATTTCTATGGCTACACCTTC.

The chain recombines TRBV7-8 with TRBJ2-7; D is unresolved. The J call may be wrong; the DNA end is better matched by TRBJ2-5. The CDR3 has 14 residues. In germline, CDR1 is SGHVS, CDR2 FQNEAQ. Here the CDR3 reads CASSPPGVQETQYF. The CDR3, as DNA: TGTGCCAGCAGCCCCCCGGGCGTCCAAGAGACCCAGTACTTC.

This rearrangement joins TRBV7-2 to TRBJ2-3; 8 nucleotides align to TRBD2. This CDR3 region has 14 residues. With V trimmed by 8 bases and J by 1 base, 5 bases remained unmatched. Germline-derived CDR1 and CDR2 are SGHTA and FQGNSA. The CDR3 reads CASGRRGGTDTQYF. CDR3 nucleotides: TGTGCCAGCGGACGGCGGGGGGGCACAGATACGCAGTATTTT.

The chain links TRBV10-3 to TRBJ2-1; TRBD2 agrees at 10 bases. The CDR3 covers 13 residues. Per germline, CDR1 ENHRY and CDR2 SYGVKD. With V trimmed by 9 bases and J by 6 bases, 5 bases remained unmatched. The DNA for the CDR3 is TGTGCCATAGAGCGGGAGGGGTCCAATGAGCAGTTCTTC. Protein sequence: CAIEREGSNEQFF.

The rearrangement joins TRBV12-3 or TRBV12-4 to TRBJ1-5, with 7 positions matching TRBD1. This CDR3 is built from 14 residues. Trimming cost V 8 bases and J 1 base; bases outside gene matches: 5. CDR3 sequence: CASRDSRSNQPQHF. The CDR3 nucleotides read TGTGCCAGCCGGGACAGCAGAAGCAATCAGCCCCAGCATTTT.

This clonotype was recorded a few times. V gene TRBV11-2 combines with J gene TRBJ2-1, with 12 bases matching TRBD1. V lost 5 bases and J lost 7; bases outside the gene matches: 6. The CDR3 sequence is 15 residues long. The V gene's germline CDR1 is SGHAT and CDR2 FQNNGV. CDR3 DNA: TGTGCCAGCAGCCCGGGACAGGGGGCGGGGAATGAGCAGTTCTTC. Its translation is CASSPGQGAGNEQFF.

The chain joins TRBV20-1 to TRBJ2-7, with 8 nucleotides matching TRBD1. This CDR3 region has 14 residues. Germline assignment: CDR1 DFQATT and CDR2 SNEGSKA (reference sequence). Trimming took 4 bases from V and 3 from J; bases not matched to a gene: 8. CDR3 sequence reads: CSAKGGTGDYEQYF. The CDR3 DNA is TGCAGTGCTAAAGGGGGGACAGGAGACTACGAGCAGTACTTC.

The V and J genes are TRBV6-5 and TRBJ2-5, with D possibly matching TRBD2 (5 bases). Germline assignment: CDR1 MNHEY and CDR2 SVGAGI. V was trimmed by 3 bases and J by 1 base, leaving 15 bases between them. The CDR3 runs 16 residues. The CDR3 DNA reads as TGTGCCAGCAGTTATGGAGAAGGACTGGGCCAAGAGACCCAGTACTTC. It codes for CASSYGEGLGQETQYF.

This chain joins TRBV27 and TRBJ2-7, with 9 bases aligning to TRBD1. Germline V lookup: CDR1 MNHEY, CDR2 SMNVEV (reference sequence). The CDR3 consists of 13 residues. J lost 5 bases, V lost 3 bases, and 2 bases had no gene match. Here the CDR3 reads CASSLDRGNEQYF. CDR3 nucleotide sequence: TGTGCCAGCAGTTTGGACAGGGGTAACGAGCAGTACTTC.

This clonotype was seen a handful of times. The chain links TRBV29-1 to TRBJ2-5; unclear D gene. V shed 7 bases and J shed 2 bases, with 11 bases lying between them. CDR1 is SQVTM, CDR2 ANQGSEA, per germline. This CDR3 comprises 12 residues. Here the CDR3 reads CSGGLGQETQYF. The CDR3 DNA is TGCAGCGGGGGTCTGGGACAAGAGACCCAGTACTTC.

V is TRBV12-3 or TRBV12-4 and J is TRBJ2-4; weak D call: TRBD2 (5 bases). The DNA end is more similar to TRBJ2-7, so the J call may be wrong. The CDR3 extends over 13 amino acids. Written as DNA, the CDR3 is TGTGCCAGCAGCCTAGCACAGTACTACGAGCAGTACTTC. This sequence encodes CASSLAQYYEQYF.

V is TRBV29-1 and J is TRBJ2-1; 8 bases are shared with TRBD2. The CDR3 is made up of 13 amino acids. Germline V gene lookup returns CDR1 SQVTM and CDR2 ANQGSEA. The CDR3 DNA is TGCAGTTCAGCGGGAGACTGGTCAAATGAGCAGTTCTTC. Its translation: CSSAGDWSNEQFF.

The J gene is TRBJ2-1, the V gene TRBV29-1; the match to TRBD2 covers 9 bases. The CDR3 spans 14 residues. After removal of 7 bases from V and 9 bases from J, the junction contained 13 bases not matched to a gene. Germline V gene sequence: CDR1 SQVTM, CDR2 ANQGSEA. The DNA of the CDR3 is TGCAGCGGGGCCCCCTTAGCGGGAGTTGGTGAGCAGTTCTTC. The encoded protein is CSGAPLAGVGEQFF.

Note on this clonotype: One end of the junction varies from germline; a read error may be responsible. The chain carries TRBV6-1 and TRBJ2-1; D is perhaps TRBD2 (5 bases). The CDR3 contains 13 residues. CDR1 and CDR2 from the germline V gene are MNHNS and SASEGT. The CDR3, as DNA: TGTGTCAGCAGTGTAATAGGAGGAAATGAGCAGTTCTTC. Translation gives CVSSVIGGNEQFF.

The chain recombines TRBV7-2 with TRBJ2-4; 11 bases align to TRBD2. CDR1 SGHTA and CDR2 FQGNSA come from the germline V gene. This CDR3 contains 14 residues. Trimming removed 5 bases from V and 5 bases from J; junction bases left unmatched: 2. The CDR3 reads CASSPGLAENIQYF. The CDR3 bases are TGTGCCAGCAGCCCGGGACTAGCGGAAAACATTCAGTACTTC.

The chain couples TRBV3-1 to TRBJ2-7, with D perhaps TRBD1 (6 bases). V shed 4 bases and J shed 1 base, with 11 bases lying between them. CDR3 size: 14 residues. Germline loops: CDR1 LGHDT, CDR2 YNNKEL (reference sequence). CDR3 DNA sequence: TGTGCCAGCAGCCCCGACGACAGGTCCTACGAGCAGTACTTC. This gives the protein CASSPDDRSYEQYF.